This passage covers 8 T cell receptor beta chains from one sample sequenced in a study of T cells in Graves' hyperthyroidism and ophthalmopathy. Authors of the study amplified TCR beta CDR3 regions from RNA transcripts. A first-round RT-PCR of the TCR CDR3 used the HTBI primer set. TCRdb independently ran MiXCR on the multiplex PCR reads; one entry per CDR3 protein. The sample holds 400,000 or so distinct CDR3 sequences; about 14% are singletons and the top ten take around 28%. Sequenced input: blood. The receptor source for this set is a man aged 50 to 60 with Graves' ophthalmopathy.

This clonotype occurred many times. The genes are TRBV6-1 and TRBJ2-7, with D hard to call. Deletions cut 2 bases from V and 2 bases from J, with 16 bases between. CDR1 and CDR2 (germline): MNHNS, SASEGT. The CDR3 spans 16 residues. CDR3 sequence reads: CASSERWEIIPYEQYF. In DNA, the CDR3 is TGTGCCAGCAGTGAACGGTGGGAAATAATCCCCTACGAGCAGTACTTC.

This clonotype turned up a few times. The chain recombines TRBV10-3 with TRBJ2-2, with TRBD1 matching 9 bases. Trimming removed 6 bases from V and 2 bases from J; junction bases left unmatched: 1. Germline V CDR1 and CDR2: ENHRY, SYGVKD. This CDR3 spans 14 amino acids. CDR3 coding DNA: TGTGCCATCAGGGGACAGGGTAACACCGGGGAGCTGTTTTTT. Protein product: CAIRGQGNTGELFF.

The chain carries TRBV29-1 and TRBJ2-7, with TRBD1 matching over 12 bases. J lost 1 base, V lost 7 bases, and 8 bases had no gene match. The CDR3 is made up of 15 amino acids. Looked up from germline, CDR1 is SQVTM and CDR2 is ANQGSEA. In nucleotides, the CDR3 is TGCAGCGCTGGGGGGGACAGGGGGCGATCCTACGAGCAGTACTTC. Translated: CSAGGDRGRSYEQYF.

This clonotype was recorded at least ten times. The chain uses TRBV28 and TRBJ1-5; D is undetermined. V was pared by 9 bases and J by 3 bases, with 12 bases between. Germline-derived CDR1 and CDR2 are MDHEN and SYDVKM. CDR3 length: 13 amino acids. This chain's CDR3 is CASAPAANQPQHF. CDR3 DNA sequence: TGTGCCAGTGCTCCGGCGGCCAATCAGCCCCAGCATTTT.

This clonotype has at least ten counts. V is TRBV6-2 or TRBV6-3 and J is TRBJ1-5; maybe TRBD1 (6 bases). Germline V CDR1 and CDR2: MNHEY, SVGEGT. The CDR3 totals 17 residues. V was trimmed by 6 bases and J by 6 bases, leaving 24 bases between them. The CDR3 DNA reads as TGTGCCAGCAGGGGCTTGCCTTTGGGCAGGGGAGCTCAGCCCCAGCATTTT. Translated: CASRGLPLGRGAQPQHF.

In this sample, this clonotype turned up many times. Here the CDR3 reads CASSLLRYPTATSTDTQYF. Here the CDR3 DNA reads TGTGCCAGCAGTTTATTAAGGTACCCGACTGCGACTAGCACAGATACGCAGTATTTT. V gene TRBV28 combines with J gene TRBJ2-3; D gene unclear. The CDR3 extends over 19 amino acids. The ends were cut back, 1 base at V and 0 bases at J, with 20 bases in the middle. Per the germline V gene, CDR1 is MDHEN and CDR2 is SYDVKM.

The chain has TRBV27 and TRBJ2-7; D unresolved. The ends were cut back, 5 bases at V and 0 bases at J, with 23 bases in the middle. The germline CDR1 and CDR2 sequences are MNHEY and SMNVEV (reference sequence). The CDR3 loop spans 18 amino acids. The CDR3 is CASSIIAPLDSGSYEQYF. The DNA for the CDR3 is TGTGCCAGCAGTATTATCGCCCCGCTAGACTCGGGCTCCTACGAGCAGTACTTC.

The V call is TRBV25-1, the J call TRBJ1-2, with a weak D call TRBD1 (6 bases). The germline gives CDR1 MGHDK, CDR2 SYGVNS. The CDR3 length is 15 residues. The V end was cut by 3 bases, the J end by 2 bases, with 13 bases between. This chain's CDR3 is CASSESGAANYGYTF. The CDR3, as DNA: TGTGCCAGCAGTGAGTCGGGGGCGGCCAACTATGGCTACACCTTC.